These T cell receptor beta chains were read from a single sample in a study of identifying expanded T cells in peripheral blood. Sequencing used immunoSEQ multiplex PCR; TCRdb keeps in-frame clones, though not all of them. The sample shows about 100,000 clones, around 85% of them seen only once. What was sequenced was blood. The origin of the receptors is a person aged 18-70 years in good health. CDR3s include the opening cysteine and the closing phenylalanine or tryptophan. The D gene is left open where the match is weak. Size values are once, few and many counts, or a class for expanded clones, and some rows have none.

D: TRBD1; V: TRBV18; size: -; J: TRBJ2-7; DNA: TGTGCCAGCTCACCGACAGGGGGTTACGAGCAGTACTTC; CDR3: CASSPTGGYEQYF
D: -; V: TRBV5-4; size: -; J: TRBJ1-2; DNA: TGTGCCAGCAGCCTAGGGGTAATAGGCGGCTACACCTTC; CDR3: CASSLGVIGGYTF
D: -; V: TRBV14; size: -; J: TRBJ2-7; DNA: TGTGCCAGCAGCCCGCAGGGGCTCGAGCAGTACTTC; CDR3: CASSPQGLEQYF
D: -; V: TRBV7-8; size: once; J: TRBJ1-1; DNA: TGTGCCAGCAGCTTGAACCTACACACTGAAGCTTTCTTT; CDR3: CASSLNLHTEAFF
D: -; V: TRBV7-9; size: once; J: TRBJ1-2; DNA: TGTGCCAGCAGCGCCGCCTGGGGGGATGGCTACACCTTC; CDR3: CASSAAWGDGYTF
D: -; V: TRBV27; size: -; J: TRBJ1-3; DNA: TGTGCCAGCAGTTTATCTTACAGGGCTGGAAACACCATATATTTT; CDR3: CASSLSYRAGNTIYF
D: TRBD1; V: TRBV19; size: -; J: TRBJ1-5; DNA: TGTGCCAGTAGTATCTGGACAGGTAGCAATCAGCCCCAGCATTTT; CDR3: CASSIWTGSNQPQHF
D: -; V: TRBV19; size: -; J: TRBJ2-7; DNA: TGTGCCAGTAGAGCCGGGATAGCGCCAAACTACGAGCAGTACTTC; CDR3: CASRAGIAPNYEQYF
D: -; V: TRBV11-1; size: -; J: TRBJ2-1; DNA: TGTGCCAGCAGCCTGGGAGCGGGCGATGAGCAGTTCTTC; CDR3: CASSLGAGDEQFF
D: -; V: TRBV5-4; size: -; J: TRBJ2-1; DNA: TGTGCCAGCACGGGCGTAGCGACTTCTCTCTACAATGAGCAGTTCTTC; CDR3: CASTGVATSLYNEQFF
D: -; V: TRBV9; size: -; J: TRBJ1-6; DNA: TGTGCCAGCAGCTCGACACCCGGTTCACCCCTCCACTTT; CDR3: CASSSTPGSPLHF
D: -; V: TRBV4-1; size: -; J: TRBJ2-1; DNA: TGCGCCAGCAGCCAAGAGGGCAGCCTAAAGTCCTACAATGAGCAGTTCTTC; CDR3: CASSQEGSLKSYNEQFF
D: -; V: TRBV7-2; size: -; J: TRBJ1-6; DNA: TGTGCCAGCAGCTTGGGGAGTGGCAGGACTCATGTTCCCCTCCACTTT; CDR3: CASSLGSGRTHVPLHF
D: -; V: TRBV2; size: -; J: TRBJ2-3; DNA: TGTGCCAGCAGTGAAAGGGTACCCTTGAACACAGATACGCAGTATTTT; CDR3: CASSERVPLNTDTQYF
D: -; V: TRBV13; size: -; J: TRBJ2-2; DNA: TGTGCCAGCAGCCCGCGGACGCTACCGAACACCGGGGAGCTGTTTTTT; CDR3: CASSPRTLPNTGELFF
D: TRBD1; V: TRBV27; size: once; J: TRBJ2-1; DNA: TGTGCCAGCAAGTGGGACAGCTCCTACAATGAGCAGTTCTTC; CDR3: CASKWDSSYNEQFF
D: -; V: TRBV18; size: -; J: TRBJ1-1; DNA: TGTGCCAGTTCTCGGGACACTGAAGCTTTCTTT; CDR3: CASSRDTEAFF
D: TRBD1; V: TRBV13; size: -; J: TRBJ1-2; DNA: TGTGCCAGCAGCTTAGAATTAGGGGGCGGCTATGGCTACACCTTC; CDR3: CASSLELGGGYGYTF
D: -; V: TRBV7-6; size: -; J: TRBJ2-1; DNA: TGTGCCAGCAGCCCCCTGTTATCCGGGGGCCACGGAACCTACAATGAGCAGTTCTTC; CDR3: CASSPLLSGGHGTYNEQFF
D: TRBD1; V: TRBV7-8; size: -; J: TRBJ1-5; DNA: TGTGCCAGCAGCTTACGGGACAGGGGCAATCAGCCCCAGCATTTT; CDR3: CASSLRDRGNQPQHF
D: TRBD1; V: TRBV19; size: -; J: TRBJ1-2; DNA: TGTGCCAGTACCATACAGCGGGACAGCTATGGCTACACCTTC; CDR3: CASTIQRDSYGYTF
D: TRBD1; V: TRBV7-2; size: -; J: TRBJ2-1; DNA: TGTGCCAGCAGCCCAGGGGGTCGGGGTTACAATGAGCAGTTCTTC; CDR3: CASSPGGRGYNEQFF
D: TRBD1; V: TRBV10-2; size: -; J: TRBJ2-3; DNA: TGCGCCAGTCTCAGGGGGCCATACACAGATACGCAGTATTTT; CDR3: CASLRGPYTDTQYF
D: -; V: TRBV6-1; size: few; J: TRBJ1-3; DNA: TGTGCCAGCAGTGAAGCGCTTCCGTTGATGCGGGAAGCCTCTTTT; CDR3: CASSEALPLMREASF
D: -; V: TRBV28; size: -; J: TRBJ1-2; DNA: TGTGCCAGCAGTTCCACATCAACGGGGTTAGGCTACACCTTC; CDR3: CASSSTSTGLGYTF
D: -; V: TRBV2; size: -; J: TRBJ1-5; DNA: TGTGCCAGCAGTTCGACAGTGGCCTCGGATCAGCCCCAGCATTTT; CDR3: CASSSTVASDQPQHF
D: TRBD2; V: TRBV5-1; size: -; J: TRBJ2-3; DNA: TGCGCCAGCAGCCCGCGGGGGGCGAGCACAGATACGCAGTATTTT; CDR3: CASSPRGASTDTQYF
D: TRBD1; V: TRBV9; size: -; J: TRBJ2-5; DNA: TGTGCCAGCAGCCCTGAGGGGGCACCCCAAGAGACCCAGTACTTC; CDR3: CASSPEGAPQETQYF
D: TRBD2; V: TRBV7-6; size: -; J: TRBJ2-7; DNA: TGTGCCAGCACTCCAATGGGGGCTAGCGGGGGCGACTACGAGCAGTACTTC; CDR3: CASTPMGASGGDYEQYF
D: -; V: TRBV4-3; size: -; J: TRBJ2-2; DNA: TGCGCCAGCAGCCCAGAGTACACCGGGGAGCTGTTTTTT; CDR3: CASSPEYTGELFF
D: TRBD2; V: TRBV18; size: -; J: TRBJ2-1; DNA: TGTGCCAGCTCTACCGGGACTAGCGGCTACAATGAGCAGTTCTTC; CDR3: CASSTGTSGYNEQFF
D: -; V: TRBV28; size: once; J: TRBJ2-5; DNA: TGTGCCAGCAGACAACCGGGACTCCACCAAGAGACCCAGTACTTC; CDR3: CASRQPGLHQETQYF
D: TRBD1; V: TRBV2; size: -; J: TRBJ2-1; DNA: TGTGCCAGCAGTTCCCGAGGAACACGGACAGGGCCTGTGGAGCAGTTCTTC; CDR3: CASSSRGTRTGPVEQFF
D: -; V: TRBV2; size: -; J: TRBJ2-1; DNA: TGTGCCAGCAGTGATCGAGTCCTAGGGGGGGCTGGGGAGCAGTTCTTC; CDR3: CASSDRVLGGAGEQFF
D: -; V: TRBV4-3; size: once; J: TRBJ2-5; DNA: TGCGCCAGCAGCCAAGAGGACTCCTCTAGGGAGACCCAGTACTTC; CDR3: CASSQEDSSRETQYF
D: -; V: TRBV20-1; size: -; J: TRBJ2-7; DNA: TGCAGTGCTGTAGCTTTGGGAGAGCAGTACTTC; CDR3: CSAVALGEQYF
D: TRBD1; V: TRBV10-3; size: once; J: TRBJ2-7; DNA: TGTGCCATCCGCGTACAGGGGGACGGCGAGCAGTACTTC; CDR3: CAIRVQGDGEQYF
D: -; V: TRBV4-1; size: -; J: TRBJ1-1; DNA: TGCGCCAGCAGCCAAGGGTTACTGAACACTGAAGCTTTCTTT; CDR3: CASSQGLLNTEAFF
D: -; V: TRBV6-6; size: once; J: TRBJ1-2; DNA: TGTGCCAGCAGTTACGGCGCCCTCTATGGCTACACCTTC; CDR3: CASSYGALYGYTF
D: TRBD1; V: TRBV29-1; size: -; J: TRBJ1-2; DNA: TGCAGCGTTCAGGACAGGGGGGCCTGGGGCTATGGCTACACCTTC; CDR3: CSVQDRGAWGYGYTF
D: -; V: TRBV11-1; size: few; J: TRBJ1-6; DNA: TGTGCCAGCAGCCGCTCGACGGATAATTCACCCCTCCACTTT; CDR3: CASSRSTDNSPLHF
D: -; V: TRBV28; size: -; J: TRBJ1-1; DNA: TGTGCCAGCAGCACTCTAGGAACTGAAGCTTTCTTT; CDR3: CASSTLGTEAFF
D: TRBD2; V: TRBV5-4; size: -; J: TRBJ2-5; DNA: TGTGCCAGCACGGCTTCTGCGGGGGGATTCGAGACCCAGTACTTC; CDR3: CASTASAGGFETQYF
D: -; V: TRBV11-1; size: -; J: TRBJ1-3; DNA: TGTGCCAGCGGCCGACTCACAGGGTACCCCCGGAACACCATATATTTT; CDR3: CASGRLTGYPRNTIYF
D: -; V: TRBV19; size: -; J: TRBJ1-1; DNA: TGTGCCAGTAGCGTTTTAAACGACAGGCATCGGGCTTTCTTT; CDR3: CASSVLNDRHRAFF
D: TRBD1; V: TRBV7-9; size: -; J: TRBJ1-2; DNA: TGTGCCAGCAGCCGACAGGGACCGTATGGCTACACCTTC; CDR3: CASSRQGPYGYTF
D: -; V: TRBV7-2; size: -; J: TRBJ2-3; DNA: TGTGCCAGCAGCTCAAATCCAGGGGCAGATACGCAGTATTTT; CDR3: CASSSNPGADTQYF
D: TRBD1; V: TRBV6-5; size: -; J: TRBJ2-2; DNA: TGTGCCAGCACCAGGGGGCCTAGGACCGGGGAGCTGTTTTTT; CDR3: CASTRGPRTGELFF
D: -; V: TRBV27; size: -; J: TRBJ2-6; DNA: TGTGCCAGCAGTTTAGAGGGGCGCGGGGCCAACGTCCTGACTTTC; CDR3: CASSLEGRGANVLTF
D: -; V: TRBV4-1; size: -; J: TRBJ1-2; DNA: TGCGCCAGCAGCCAAGATACCGAACATGGCTATGGCTACACCTTC; CDR3: CASSQDTEHGYGYTF
D: TRBD2; V: TRBV10-2; size: -; J: TRBJ2-7; DNA: TGCGCCAGCAGTGAGTCTGGGCCGGGACTAATGGACGAGCAGTACTTC; CDR3: CASSESGPGLMDEQYF
D: -; V: TRBV6-1; size: -; J: TRBJ2-5; DNA: TGTGCCAGCAGTGAACTAAGCAACGTTCTGGAGACCCAGTACTTC; CDR3: CASSELSNVLETQYF
D: TRBD1; V: TRBV4-1; size: few; J: TRBJ1-6; DNA: TGCGCCAGCAGCCCTGGGGAACAGGGGGTTTCACCCCTCCACTTT; CDR3: CASSPGEQGVSPLHF
D: -; V: TRBV11-2; size: -; J: TRBJ2-4; DNA: TGTGCCAGCACCATGGGGGTGGCGGGTGGGAACATTCAGTACTTC; CDR3: CASTMGVAGGNIQYF
D: -; V: TRBV7-8; size: -; J: TRBJ2-5; DNA: TGTGCCAGCAGCGTCCGACGGGTAGAGACCCAGTACTTC; CDR3: CASSVRRVETQYF
D: -; V: TRBV11-2; size: -; J: TRBJ2-7; DNA: TGTGCCAGCACCCCGGGGCCGCATAGCTCCTACGAGCAGTACTTC; CDR3: CASTPGPHSSYEQYF
D: TRBD1; V: TRBV7-9; size: -; J: TRBJ2-7; DNA: TGTGCCAGCAGCTTAACTCTCCAAGGGACAGTTGGGAGCCCCTACGAGCAGTACTTC; CDR3: CASSLTLQGTVGSPYEQYF
D: -; V: TRBV6-5; size: -; J: TRBJ1-2; DNA: TGTGCCAGCAGTTACACGGGGCAGGGTGGTGGCTACACCTTC; CDR3: CASSYTGQGGGYTF
D: -; V: TRBV9; size: -; J: TRBJ1-2; DNA: TGTGCCAGCAGCGTAGATGGCTCTAACTATGGCTACACCTTC; CDR3: CASSVDGSNYGYTF
D: -; V: TRBV6-1; size: -; J: TRBJ1-5; DNA: TGTGCCAGCAGTGCCAATCGGGACTCCGTTGGTCAGCCCCAGCATTTT; CDR3: CASSANRDSVGQPQHF